The sequence of this T cell receptor beta chain was determined in a study of metastatic and nonmetastatic thyroid tumors (dated by TCRdb to 2020 to 2022). About the full investigation: For patients with malignant and with benign thyroid disease, the researchers compared repertoires between peripheral blood samples and tumor or nodule tissue samples. Findings and caveats that apply to the study as a whole: TCR beta diversity was reported as significantly higher in malignant tumors than in benign nodules, in both blood and tumor samples.

Before undergoing thyroid surgery, none of the patients had been given any kind of treatment. Patient clinical samples collected from about 2012 to 2019 were retrospectively analysed using T-cell receptor beta sequencing. Concerning this clone: The antigen this receptor binds is unknown. No much larger clone is present one base from it, and per-base qualities are unavailable.

Libraries were constructed by PCR. These reads were obtained on an Illumina HiSeq 4000. High-throughput sequencing was used to profile the TCR beta-chain CDR3 region of every patient. The paper's data handling went like this. Drawing on CDR3 differences between clinicopathological groups, the researchers built a classifier meant to tell apart patients with distant-metastatic papillary thyroid cancer. The Shannon index was used to measure repertoire diversity, and the Morisita-Horn index was used to measure how similar tumor and blood repertoires were. TCRdb trimmed public reads at Q25 via fastp, called clones via MiXCR and kept in-frame beta chains. These V and J calls derive from TCRdb rather than the authors' analysis. Present in this sample are approximately 7,900 clones, under 30% of which were seen just once. The ten largest clones add up to approximately 6.1% of the sample. Material: adjacent normal tissue. The source of this sequence is a female donor with papillary thyroid cancer or a benign thyroid nodule (not recorded which). Some clones in this sample may be carry-over from other donors' samples.

The CDR3 protein: CASSLDGVSGELFF. The DNA reads TGTGCCAGCAGCTTAGACGGGGTTAGCGGGGAGCTGTTTTTT. The V and J segments used are TRBV7-2 and TRBJ2-2, and the D gene may be TRBD2, 5 bases matching. V loses 1 base, J loses 7 bases, and the germline ends lie 10 bases apart. The CDR3, cysteine through phenylalanine, is 14 amino acids long. Only the CDR3 part of the read is kept: 42 bases, read in frame from the first base. CDR1 SGHTA and CDR2 FQGNSA were looked up in the germline V gene.